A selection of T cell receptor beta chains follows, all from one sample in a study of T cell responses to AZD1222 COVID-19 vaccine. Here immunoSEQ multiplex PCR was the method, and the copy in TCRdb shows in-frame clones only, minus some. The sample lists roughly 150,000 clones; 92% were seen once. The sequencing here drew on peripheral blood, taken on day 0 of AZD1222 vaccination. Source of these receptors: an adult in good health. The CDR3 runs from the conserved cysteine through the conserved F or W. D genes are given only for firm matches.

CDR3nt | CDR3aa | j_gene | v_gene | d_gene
TGTGCCACGGGAGCACCCCTCCACTTT | CATGAPLHF | TRBJ1-6 | TRBV18 | .
TGTGCCAGCAGCTTAGGCGGCAGGCGGGACACCGGGGAGCTGTTTTTT | CASSLGGRRDTGELFF | TRBJ2-2 | TRBV11-3 | .
TGTGCCAGCAGCCAAGATTTCGGGGGACATAGTCCACCCCTCCACTTT | CASSQDFGGHSPPLHF | TRBJ1-6 | TRBV3-1/TRBV3-2 | .
TGTGCCAGCTCTGGGGACCTCTATGGCTACACCTTC | CASSGDLYGYTF | TRBJ1-2 | TRBV18 | .
TGCAGCGTTGTGTCTAGTTCCAACACTGAAGCTTTCTTT | CSVVSSSNTEAFF | TRBJ1-1 | TRBV29-1 | .
TGTGCCAGCAGTTATGGGGTAGCGGTAACCGGGGAGCTGTTTTTT | CASSYGVAVTGELFF | TRBJ2-2 | TRBV6-5 | .
TGTGCCAGCAGTGCTCCGGGACAGGGCCACAATGAGCAGTTCTTC | CASSAPGQGHNEQFF | TRBJ2-1 | TRBV28 | TRBD1
TGTGCCAGCAGTGAGGGACAGGGGCCCACAGATACGCAGTATTTT | CASSEGQGPTDTQYF | TRBJ2-3 | TRBV6-1 | TRBD1
TGTGCCAGCAGGACAGGGAGGTTAAGAAATCAGCCCCAGCATTTT | CASRTGRLRNQPQHF | TRBJ1-5 | TRBV6-5 | TRBD1
TGTGCCAGCAGTTATTCCGGGGGGTCCACAGATACGCAGTATTTT | CASSYSGGSTDTQYF | TRBJ2-3 | TRBV6-5 | TRBD2
TGTGCCAGCAGCGTAGGGGGGGACGGAAACACCATATATTTT | CASSVGGDGNTIYF | TRBJ1-3 | TRBV9 | .